The 20 T cell receptor beta chains given below trace back to one sample, sequenced in a study of blood T cells in healthy people across ages (dated by TCRdb to the mid-2010s). The library relied on 5' RACE. The instrument given in TCRdb is Illumina HiSeq 2500. A second roughly 6 to 11 cycle PCR used a sample-barcoded 5' primer and a J-beta primer mix. Through fastp at Q25 and MiXCR, TCRdb rebuilt clones from the public reads, retaining in-frame beta chains. Rows are combined by CDR3 protein, so each entry shows the most common genes and DNA. The sample table records about 1.5 million distinct CDR3 sequences; approximately 43% of these occur just once. The top ten clones comprise 4% of the sample. Sequences were obtained from blood. These receptors were collected from a woman between 18 and 29 years old in good health.

The chain employs TRBV6-2 or TRBV6-3 and TRBJ1-1; the D is unclear. Germline CDR1 is MNHEY and CDR2 is SVGEGT. V lost 6 bases, J lost 1 base, and 9 bases lay in between. CDR3 length: 13 amino acids. CDR3 in amino acids: CASRSRENTEAFF. The CDR3 DNA reads as TGTGCCAGCAGATCAAGGGAGAACACTGAAGCTTTCTTT.

The CDR3, as DNA: TGTGCCAGCAGTTCCCCGCTACTTAGGGGCCATGAGCAGTTCTTC. It yields the protein CASSSPLLRGHEQFF. J is TRBJ2-1 and V is TRBV28; TRBD1 might be the D (5 bases). The CDR3 extends over 15 amino acids. Germline CDR1 is MDHEN and CDR2 is SYDVKM. With 4 bases removed from V and 8 bases from J, the gap between germline ends came to 18 bases.

This chain joins TRBV4-3 and TRBJ1-4; 7 bases fit TRBD1. The CDR3 is 18 residues long. The germline V gene has CDR1 LGHNA and CDR2 YSLEER. Losses at the gene ends were 0 bases for V and 5 bases for J; bases not matched to a gene: 12. The CDR3 sequence is CASSQDKRENRGNEKLFF. The CDR3 nucleotides read TGCGCCAGCAGCCAAGATAAACGAGAGAACAGGGGAAATGAAAAACTGTTTTTT.

This clonotype was observed a few times. This rearrangement joins TRBV7-8 to TRBJ1-2, with D unclear. Germline V gene lookup returns CDR1 SGHVS and CDR2 FQNEAQ. The CDR3 runs 13 residues. Trimming stripped 2 bases from V and 7 bases from J, with 11 bases between. CDR3 amino acids: CASSLSGPGGYTF. CDR3 coding DNA: TGTGCCAGCAGCTTATCGGGCCCTGGTGGCTACACCTTC.

The chain combines TRBV20-1 with TRBJ2-2; D is possibly TRBD1 (5 bases). CDR1 and CDR2 from the germline V gene are DFQATT and SNEGSKA (reference sequence). The CDR3 has 17 amino acids. V shed 0 bases and J shed 3 bases, with 17 bases lying between them. CDR3 region: CSARDRTKTVHTGELFF. In DNA, the CDR3 is TGCAGTGCTAGAGATCGAACGAAGACAGTCCACACCGGGGAGCTGTTTTTT.

This clonotype was detected a few times. This chain links TRBV7-9 with TRBJ2-7, with TRBD1 identical over 7 bases. The junction had 6 bases not matched to a gene; V was cut back by 2 bases and J by 2 bases. CDR3 length: 15 amino acids. CDR1 is SEHNR and CDR2 is FQNEAQ in the germline V gene (reference sequence). CDR3: CASSLLLDRAYEQYF. The CDR3 DNA sequence: TGTGCCAGCAGCTTACTACTCGACAGGGCCTACGAGCAGTACTTC. The full variable domain, in which reference TRBV7-9 and TRBJ2-7 provide the parts outside the CDR3, is DTGVSQNPRHKITKRGQNVTFRCDPISEHNRLYWYRQTLGQGPEFLTYFQNEAQLEKSRLLSDRFSAERPKGSFSTLEIQRTEQGDSAMYLCASSLLLDRAYEQYFGPGTRLTVT.

This chain connects TRBV5-1 to TRBJ1-1, with a weak D call TRBD1 (5 bases). Trimming removed 6 bases from V and 1 base from J, with 16 bases in between. Looked up from germline, CDR1 is SGHRS and CDR2 is YFSETQ. This CDR3 has 15 amino acids. This chain's CDR3 is CASTLIIGTNTEAFF. The CDR3 nucleotides read TGCGCCAGCACCTTAATTATAGGGACGAACACTGAAGCTTTCTTT.

V is TRBV29-1 and J is TRBJ2-7; a possible D gene is TRBD2 (5 bases). The CDR3 has 13 amino acids. Trimming pared 2 bases from V and 6 bases from J, leaving 14 bases between. Germline loops: CDR1 SQVTM, CDR2 ANQGSEA. The CDR3 sequence: CSVENPLESEQYF. In DNA, the CDR3 is TGCAGCGTTGAAAACCCACTAGAGAGCGAGCAGTACTTC.

This clonotype was counted between two and nine times. The rearrangement joins TRBV15 to TRBJ2-4; D remains ambiguous. CDR3 size: 14 residues. V gave up 4 bases and J gave up 0 bases, with 7 bases separating them. Looked up from germline, CDR1 is LNHNV and CDR2 is YYDKDF (reference sequence). The CDR3 DNA reads TGTGCCACCAGCAAAATACTAGCCAAAAACATTCAGTACTTC. This codes for CATSKILAKNIQYF.

This clonotype was seen only a few times. The genes are TRBV12-3 or TRBV12-4 and TRBJ2-2; D gene ambiguous. Trimming shortened V by 7 bases and J by 2 bases, and 8 bases separated the two germline ends. The CDR3 is made up of 13 amino acids. This CDR3 reads CASTRRNTGELFF. CDR3 coding DNA: TGTGCCAGCACTAGGCGAAACACCGGGGAGCTGTTTTTT.

The chain has TRBV12-3 or TRBV12-4 and TRBJ2-7; maybe TRBD2 (5 bases). V lost 0 bases, J lost 5 bases, and 11 bases lay in between. The CDR3 loop spans 14 amino acids. CDR3 sequence: CASSLAPGLHEQYF. DNA for the CDR3: TGTGCCAGCAGTTTAGCGCCGGGGTTGCACGAGCAGTACTTC.

The genes are TRBV25-1 and TRBJ2-1; 9 positions match TRBD2. V gave up 1 base and J gave up 6 bases; unmatched junction bases: 4. CDR3 length equals 15 residues. The V gene's germline CDR1 is MGHDK and CDR2 SYGVNS. CDR3 in amino acids: CASSESAGGVNEQFF. Written as DNA, the CDR3 is TGTGCCAGCAGTGAATCTGCGGGAGGGGTCAATGAGCAGTTCTTC.

The chain uses TRBV12-3 or TRBV12-4 and TRBJ1-1, with D perhaps matching TRBD1 (5 bases). The CDR3 has 13 residues. The V end lost 3 bases, the J end lost 8 bases, and 13 bases lay between the germline ends. The CDR3: CASSFFRGREAFF. DNA for the CDR3: TGTGCCAGCAGTTTCTTTCGGGGACGCGAAGCTTTCTTT.

The chain joins TRBV9 to TRBJ2-7; D gene uncertain. Germline CDR1 SGDLS, CDR2 YYNGEE. The CDR3 extends over 12 amino acids. Deletions cut 3 bases from V and 6 bases from J, with 10 bases between. The CDR3 region is CASSEDGCEQYF. CDR3 bases: TGTGCCAGCAGCGAAGACGGATGCGAGCAGTACTTC.

In this sample, this clonotype turned up a few times. The chain carries TRBV9 and TRBJ2-5, with D tentatively TRBD2 (6 bases). Trimming removed 2 bases from V and 5 bases from J, with 13 bases in between. Germline assignment: CDR1 SGDLS and CDR2 YYNGEE. This CDR3 spans 14 amino acids. The CDR3 protein is CASSVSGAGETQYF. The CDR3 coding sequence is TGTGCCAGCAGCGTCTCTGGGGCGGGGGAGACCCAGTACTTC.

This chain connects TRBV20-1 to TRBJ1-5; the D gene is possibly TRBD1 (5 bases). The CDR3 loop spans 15 amino acids. From germline, CDR1 is DFQATT and CDR2 SNEGSKA (reference sequence). The V and J ends lost 1 base and 3 bases respectively, with 13 bases between them. CDR3 sequence reads: CSARGSGAVNQPQHF. The CDR3 region has the DNA TGCAGTGCTAGAGGTAGTGGGGCAGTCAATCAGCCCCAGCATTTT.

In the case of this clonotype: At one of its ends the junction is not consistent with the germline gene, which may arise from a read error. This chain links TRBV18 with TRBJ1-5; TRBD1 is a possible D gene (5 bases). CDR3 size: 15 residues. Germline V gives CDR1 KGHSH, CDR2 LQKENI. This CDR3 reads CAGSRGRQGNQPQHF. In DNA, the CDR3 is TGTGCCGGCTCACGGGGACGCCAGGGAAATCAGCCCCAGCATTTT.

The chain joins TRBV5-1 to TRBJ1-1, with TRBD1 matching over 7 bases. The CDR3 is 16 amino acids. CDR1 is SGHRS, CDR2 YFSETQ, per germline. Trimming cost V 0 bases and J 5 bases; bases outside gene matches: 10. The CDR3 DNA sequence: TGCGCCAGCAGCTTGGGGTATGGACAGGAGTTTACTGAAGCTTTCTTT. Protein product: CASSLGYGQEFTEAFF. The complete variable domain, with remaining parts taken from reference TRBV5-1 and TRBJ1-1, reads KAGVTQTPRYLIKTRGQQVTLSCSPISGHRSVSWYQQTPGQGLQFLFEYFSETQRNKGNFPGRFSGRQFSNSRSEMNVSTLELGDSALYLCASSLGYGQEFTEAFFGQGTRLTVV.

V and J are TRBV20-1 and TRBJ2-1; 9 nucleotides match TRBD1. With V trimmed by 6 bases and J by 6 bases, 6 bases remained unmatched. CDR3 size: 13 residues. Germline loops: CDR1 DFQATT, CDR2 SNEGSKA (reference sequence). In DNA form, the CDR3 reads TGCAGTGCCACCGGGACAGGGATCAATGAGCAGTTCTTC. This codes for CSATGTGINEQFF.

This clonotype was recorded a few times. This chain uses TRBV5-1 with TRBJ2-3, with D perhaps matching TRBD1 or TRBD2 (5 bases each). Germline V gives CDR1 SGHRS, CDR2 YFSETQ. This CDR3 spans 14 amino acids. Trimming took off 3 bases at V and 5 bases at J, with 13 bases between the two ends. The CDR3 coding sequence is TGCGCCAGCAGCTGGGGCAGGGCGGGAGATACGCAGTATTTT. Protein: CASSWGRAGDTQYF.